The T cell receptor (beta chain) described here comes from a study of shared clonotypes between healthy human individuals. The CDR3 has 13 amino acids. The germline V gene has CDR1 SGHTS and CDR2 YDEGEE. V was cut by 3 bases and J by 7 bases, with 11 bases left in between. Unsorted samples relied on about 86 million PBMCs, which served as the source of genomic DNA. This clone was picked up many times. Other DNA sequences of this sample code for an identical CDR3. TCRdb's copy holds only in-frame clones and misses some; the assay was immunoSEQ multiplex PCR. The table lists some 500,000 clones, roughly three quarters of them singletons.

The rearrangement uses TRBV5-8 and TRBJ2-1; no firm D call. The specimen was PBMCs. The clonotype comes from a woman between 40 and 55 years old in good health. Some clones in this sample may be carry-over from other donors' samples. CDR3 DNA: TGTGCCAGCAGCTGGGGTATTCGGAATGAGCAGTTCTTC. It codes for CASSWGIRNEQFF.